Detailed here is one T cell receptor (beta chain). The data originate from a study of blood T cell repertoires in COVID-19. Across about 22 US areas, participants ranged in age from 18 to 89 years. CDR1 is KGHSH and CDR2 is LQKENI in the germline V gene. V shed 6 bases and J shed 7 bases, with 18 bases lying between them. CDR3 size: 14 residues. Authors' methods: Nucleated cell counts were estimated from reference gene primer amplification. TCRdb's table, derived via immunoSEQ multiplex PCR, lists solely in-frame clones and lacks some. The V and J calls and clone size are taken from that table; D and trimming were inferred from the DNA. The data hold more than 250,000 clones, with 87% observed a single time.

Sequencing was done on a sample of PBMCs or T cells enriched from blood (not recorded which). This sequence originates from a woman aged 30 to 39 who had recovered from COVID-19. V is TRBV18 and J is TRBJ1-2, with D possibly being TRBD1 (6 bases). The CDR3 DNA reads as TGTGCCAGCTCCCTCGACGGGGACAAGATTGGCTACACCTTC. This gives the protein CASSLDGDKIGYTF.